This TCR beta chain comes out of a study of beta chain features in type 1 diabetes. Germline V gene lookup returns CDR1 MNHEY and CDR2 SVGAGI. The CDR3 contains 14 residues. Trimming pared 8 bases from V and 1 base from J, leaving 13 bases between. A few counts support this clone. What was sequenced were expressed TCRB transcripts, since all of the isolated RNA had been reverse transcribed. Sequenced by immunoSEQ multiplex PCR; TCRdb stores in-frame clones only, minus some. The sample consists of tens of thousands of clones, under 65% of them appearing once. This rearrangement joins TRBV6-5 to TRBJ2-3; D perhaps matches TRBD1 (6 bases). This clonotype originated in a woman aged 18-35 years in good health. The sequenced sample was Tregs from blood. The CDR3, as DNA: TGTGCCAGCCAAAGGACAGCTCGCACAGATACGCAGTATTTT. It codes for CASQRTARTDTQYF.